The sequence of this T cell receptor beta chain was determined in a study of identical twins. The CDR3 is 15 amino acids. V gave up 7 bases and J gave up 0 bases, with 16 bases separating them. The germline gives CDR1 SGDLS, CDR2 YYNGEE. MiXCR, applied by TCRdb to the 5' RACE reads, yields one record per CDR3 protein. The sample lists some 710,000 distinct CDR3 sequences, approximately 6% occurring once. The sample taken for sequencing was naive T cells sorted from blood. The clonotype originates from a man aged 18 to 30 in good health. The V gene is TRBV9, the J gene TRBJ1-1; no firm D call. This CDR3 reads CASGPNIYLNTEAFF. CDR3 bases: TGTGCCAGCGGACCGAACATTTACCTGAACACTGAAGCTTTCTTT.